Listed here is a single T cell receptor beta chain. This clonotype was counted only a few times. Which antigen it targets is not known. No much larger clone exists at a distance of one base, and base qualities are not known. Only healthy Caucasian donors were included. Three pairs of female monozygotic twins, all aged roughly 18 to 29 years, made up the twin cohort. RNA for TCR libraries was isolated from peripheral blood mononuclear cells. Counted from cysteine to phenylalanine, this CDR3 has 17 amino acids. The DNA shown is the 51-base CDR3, in frame from base 1. The germline V gene (reference sequence) supplies CDR1 DFQATT and CDR2 SNEGSKA. V ends up 3 bases short and J 0 bases short, with an unmatched junction base count of 8. The sample belongs to a study of identical twins (dated by TCRdb to the mid-2010s). Describing the broader study: To test whether fetal clonotypes persist, the study used deep sequencing on TCR alpha and beta repertoires from monozygotic twins, unrelated adults of various ages, and cord blood. To rule out contamination, replicate twin experiments were performed at different times with different library preparation protocols. The full study reports these points: Zero-insertion analyses could be partly confounded by invariant T cells such as MAIT and iNKT, although diverse VJ usage argued against such confounding for most clonotypes. In monozygotic twins, out-of-frame TCR alpha sharing was systematically underestimated by recombination models, although the models agreed with sharing between unrelated individuals. Out-of-frame TCR alpha sequences shared between twins showed an excess of low generation-probability sequences compared with coincidental sharing between unrelated individuals. Abundant cord blood beta clonotypes had fewer insertions, young adult naive repertoires showed a similar but weaker trend, and memory repertoires showed no such trend. Because the same donors could not be followed over many years, conclusions were based on cross-sectional statistical analysis. In beta out-of-frame sequences, excess twin sharing was weaker, because having fewer shared sequences lowered the signal-to-noise ratio.

The library was generated by 5' RACE. Sequenced on an Illumina HiSeq 2000. Template switching added a universal primer binding site, and the final cDNA carried a unique molecular identifier that allowed TCR cDNA molecules to be counted accurately. First-strand cDNA for TCR alpha and beta chains was synthesized from specific primers in the conserved constant-segment region. Each cDNA library was double barcoded, with a SMART-Mk sample barcode plus Illumina barcodes, to control for contamination. TruSeq adapter sequences, together with Illumina sample barcodes, were added in two successive PCR steps. The Illumina HiSeq platform was used with custom primers to sequence TCR alpha and beta cDNA libraries. The source study handled its data this way. MiGEC processed the raw reads to extract unique molecular identifiers, while MiXCR was used to determine the CDR3 positions. For each individual, recombination models were inferred using an EM algorithm with the repgenHMM and IGoR tools. Shared clonotype analysis was performed with the tcR package in R, normalizing sharing by the product of cloneset sizes. Out-of-frame nonproductive sequences were analyzed to study raw recombination free of thymic and clonal selection effects. TCRdb cleaned the public reads at Q25 with fastp, built clones with MiXCR and kept in-frame beta chains. Here each entry gathers all rows of one CDR3 protein and keeps the most common genes and DNA. These V and J calls are TCRdb output, not the study's own analysis. The sample table lists 700,000 or so distinct CDR3 sequences, about 20% of them with a count of one. Of the sample, about 4.5% falls within the top ten clones.

These same records also appear under a second study, on T cells expressing NK-cell markers. The second study reports: TCR beta-chain repertoires were profiled in sorted CD3+CD56+NKG2C+, CD3+CD56+NKG2C- and CD3+CD56-NKG2C+ T-cell subsets from fewer than 10 donors. Among the eight sequenced donors, seven were HCMV-seropositive and one was HCMV-seronegative. To restrict sorting to alphabetaTCR-expressing T cells, an anti-gammadeltaTCR antibody was added in several experiments. In about six donors, the dominant CD3+CD56+NKG2C+ clonotypes were found to rank among the top 10 CD8+ clonotypes and to make up 1.0-7.0% of CD8+ T cells. Those dominant clonotypes were again the most abundant among CD3+CD56-NKG2C+ cells in a handful of donors, at about 25-65%. Whether the expanded NKG2C-expressing T cell clones were specific for HCMV antigens remained unclear. All eight donors whose samples were sequenced were randomly selected healthy volunteers, three of them men and five women. HCMV-specific IgG was detected in serum with a commercial ELISA kit to determine HCMV serostatus. For six donors, unsorted PBMC were also used to sequence bulk peripheral blood T-cell repertoires. MIGEC was used to demultiplex reads and group the reads by UMI, and MiTCR was used to assemble and quantify clonotypes. To remove erroneous sequences, TCR cDNA sequences were retained only when supported by two or more reads. The tcR package was used for downstream repertoire analysis, with clonotypes matched between fractions based on CDR3 nucleotide sequence plus V segment. VDJmatch was used to annotate antigen specificity against VDJdb, with one amino acid substitution in CDR3 allowed.

Sequenced input: PBMCs. This chain is built from TRBV20-1 and TRBJ2-3; the junction holds 11 bases that match TRBD2. The clonotype was recovered from a woman between 18 and 30 years old in good health. CDR3 loop: CSASPPTSGASTDTQYF. The DNA is as follows: TGCAGTGCTAGCCCCCCGACTAGCGGGGCTAGCACAGATACGCAGTATTTT.